This T cell receptor (beta chain) derives from a study of T-cell reconstitution after alpha-beta-depleted transplantation in children. The V segment lost 0 bases and the J segment 5 bases; nucleotides outside the gene matches: 7. Germline CDR1 SGHRS, CDR2 YFSETQ. The CDR3 length is 16 residues. During its preparation, the TCRbeta library received unique molecular identifiers. One entry per CDR3 protein, called by TCRdb with MiXCR from the PCR reads. In the table there are 80,000 to 95,000 distinct CDR3 sequences, more than 7% of which are singletons. This clonotype was counted many times. The sample consisted of PBMCs from the stem cell graft donor, taken from the stem cell graft. The clonotype was recovered from a human donor who donated a stem cell graft to a child with congenital amegakaryocytic thrombocytopenia. The chain has TRBV5-1 and TRBJ2-2; 7 bases line up with TRBD1. CDR3 DNA: TGCGCCAGCAGCTTGGCTAGGGACAGCCTGACCGGGGAGCTGTTTTTT. This sequence encodes CASSLARDSLTGELFF.